A single sample is the source of the 28 T cell receptor beta chains below, sequenced in a study of CD8 T cells in ankylosing spondylitis. From the 5' RACE reads, TCRdb called clonotypes with MiXCR, one entry per CDR3 protein. Altogether 90,000 to 100,000 distinct CDR3 sequences are present, roughly 8.3% being singletons, with the ten largest covering nearly 10%. Sequencing used blood, either unsorted or a sorted T cell fraction (not recorded which). The origin of the receptors is a male donor with ankylosing spondylitis or in good health (not recorded which).

This clonotype was found many times. The chain carries TRBV6-1 and TRBJ2-1; TRBD1 matches at 9 bases. V was clipped by 2 bases and J by 9 bases; unmatched bases: 11. Germline V gene sequence: CDR1 MNHNS, CDR2 SASEGT. The CDR3 runs to 16 residues. Here the CDR3 DNA reads TGTGCCAGCAGTGAAAGTTCGGGACAGGGTAGGGGTGAGCAGTTCTTC. Amino acid sequence: CASSESSGQGRGEQFF.

This clonotype was observed at least ten times. The chain recombines TRBV7-9 with TRBJ1-5, with 8 bases aligning to TRBD1. The trim removed 5 bases at V and 14 bases at J, leaving 11 bases unmatched. Germline V CDR1 and CDR2: SEHNR, FQNEAQ (reference sequence). CDR3 length equals 13 residues. CDR3 sequence reads: CASSGYGQGPKHF. CDR3 DNA sequence: TGTGCCAGCAGCGGGTATGGACAGGGCCCTAAGCATTTT.

Remarks on this clonotype: This could be a read error, since a much larger clone is one nucleotide away. Since the CDR3 does not end with the conserved phenylalanine or tryptophan, this likely comes from a read error. This chain joins TRBV7-9 and TRBJ2-7, with a weak D call TRBD1 (6 bases). V dropped 4 bases and J dropped 4 bases, with 14 bases sitting between them. The germline V gene encodes CDR1 SEHNR and CDR2 FQNEAQ (reference sequence). The CDR3 totals 14 residues. The CDR3 DNA is TGTGCCAGCAGCTCCCCTGGACAGATTTACGAGCAGTACTTG. Residues: CASSSPGQIYEQYL.

This clonotype appeared many times. This sequence joins TRBV20-1 and TRBJ1-2, with D perhaps matching TRBD1 (5 bases). Trimming removed 6 bases at V and 4 bases at J, with 30 bases between. This CDR3 contains 18 residues. Germline V gives CDR1 DFQATT, CDR2 SNEGSKA (reference sequence). CDR3 protein: CSADPQGGLSASGYGYTF. The DNA of the CDR3 is TGCAGTGCGGACCCGCAGGGAGGTTTGAGCGCCTCAGGCTATGGCTACACCTTC.

The V and J genes are TRBV5-1 and TRBJ1-5; the match to TRBD1 covers 7 bases. Trimming at V came to 4 bases and at J to 4 bases, leaving 5 bases not matched to a gene. Germline CDR1 is SGHRS and CDR2 is YFSETQ. CDR3 length: 14 amino acids. The CDR3 region has the DNA TGCGCCAGCAGCACGGGACAGCCTAATCAGCCCCAGCATTTT. Protein: CASSTGQPNQPQHF. Supplemented by reference TRBV5-1 and TRBJ1-5, the full variable domain reads KAGVTQTPRYLIKTRGQQVTLSCSPISGHRSVSWYQQTPGQGLQFLFEYFSETQRNKGNFPGRFSGRQFSNSRSEMNVSTLELGDSALYLCASSTGQPNQPQHFGDGTRLSIL.

Ten or more counts support this clonotype. V and J are TRBV20-1 and TRBJ2-2, with no clear D. The germline gives CDR1 DFQATT, CDR2 SNEGSKA (reference sequence). This CDR3 region has 14 residues. Deletions cut 3 bases from V and 0 bases from J, with 8 bases between. CDR3 nucleotides: TGCAGTGCTAGGGGGTATGCGAACACCGGGGAGCTGTTTTTT. Amino acid sequence: CSARGYANTGELFF.

This clonotype showed up many times. The junction departs from germline at one end; a sequencing error may be responsible. The genes are TRBV7-7 and TRBJ2-7; TRBD1 matches at 8 bases. The CDR3 length is 13 residues. Germline CDR1 and CDR2: SSHAT and FNYEAQ (reference sequence). The CDR3 sequence: CASSRTGNYEQYF. In DNA, the CDR3 is TGTGCTAGCAGCCGGACAGGGAACTACGAGCAGTACTTC.

This clonotype was detected many times. The rearrangement joins TRBV20-1 to TRBJ2-2; 8 bases align to TRBD2. The CDR3 is 13 residues long. Germline V gene lookup returns CDR1 DFQATT and CDR2 SNEGSKA (reference sequence). Written as DNA, the CDR3 is TGCAGCGCGGGGACTAGGAACACCGGGGAGCTGTTTTTT. Residues: CSAGTRNTGELFF.

This clonotype was found many times. The chain uses TRBV29-1 and TRBJ2-1, with 10 positions matching TRBD2. Germline CDR1 is SQVTM and CDR2 is ANQGSEA. This CDR3 region has 15 residues. After removal of 7 bases from V and 0 bases from J, the junction contained 6 bases not matched to a gene. CDR3 residues: CSAGLATSSYNEQFF. The DNA for the CDR3 is TGCAGCGCGGGACTAGCGACAAGCTCCTACAATGAGCAGTTCTTC.

In this sample, this clonotype turned up many times. V and J are TRBV11-3 and TRBJ2-1, with D possibly TRBD1 on 6 matching bases. Germline lookup yields CDR1 SGHNT and CDR2 YENEEA. Deletions cut 3 bases from V and 0 bases from J, with 12 bases between. CDR3 length: 16 residues. The CDR3 coding sequence is TGTGCCAGCAGCTTGGACAGCCCGAGCTCCTACAATGAGCAGTTCTTC. Its protein is CASSLDSPSSYNEQFF. The full variable domain, completed using reference TRBV11-3 and TRBJ2-1, is EAGVVQSPRYKIIEKKQPVAFWCNPISGHNTLYWYLQNLGQGPELLIRYENEEAVDDSQLPKDRFSAERLKGVDSTLKIQPAELGDSAVYLCASSLDSPSSYNEQFFGPGTRLTVL.

This clonotype was detected many times. The chain combines TRBV29-1 with TRBJ1-1; tentative D call: TRBD1 (5 bases). V lost 6 bases and J lost 5, with 19 bases in between. Germline V gene lookup returns CDR1 SQVTM and CDR2 ANQGSEA. This CDR3 region has 14 residues. The CDR3 nucleotides are TGCAGCGTCGCGGGGGGAAGATCGGGGACTGAAGCTTTCTTT. It is translated as CSVAGGRSGTEAFF.

Many counts were recorded for this clonotype. This chain joins TRBV5-5 and TRBJ2-7, with D unclear. V gave up 0 bases and J gave up 1 base, with 8 bases separating them. CDR1 and CDR2 (germline): SGHKS, YYEKEE (reference sequence). CDR3 length: 14 residues. Here the CDR3 DNA reads TGTGCCAGCAGCTTGGCCAGTGGATCCTACGAGCAGTACTTC. Its protein product is CASSLASGSYEQYF.

This clonotype was seen repeatedly, ten times or more. V and J are TRBV20-1 and TRBJ1-2, with D possibly matching TRBD1 (5 bases). V lost 6 bases and J lost 3, with 17 bases in between. Germline V gene sequence: CDR1 DFQATT, CDR2 SNEGSKA (reference sequence). CDR3 length: 14 residues. The CDR3 loop reads CSAVKQDVYYGYTF. CDR3 coding DNA: TGCAGTGCCGTGAAACAGGACGTCTACTATGGCTACACCTTC.

This chain joins TRBV29-1 and TRBJ1-1; maybe TRBD1 (6 bases). Between the trimmed V and J ends, which lost 4 bases and 1 base, there was a span of 10 bases. This CDR3 has 13 amino acids. Per germline, CDR1 SQVTM and CDR2 ANQGSEA. This CDR3 is CSVVQGWNTEAFF. The CDR3 bases are TGCAGCGTTGTGCAGGGGTGGAACACTGAAGCTTTCTTT.

This clonotype appeared many times. This chain joins TRBV7-6 and TRBJ2-1; perhaps TRBD2 as D (5 bases). CDR3 length: 15 residues. V gave up 2 bases and J gave up 8 bases, with 16 bases separating them. The germline V gene encodes CDR1 SGHVS and CDR2 FNYEAQ. CDR3 coding DNA: TGTGCCAGCAGCTTAAGCCAGCGGTATAGGTATGAGCAGTTCTTC. This sequence encodes CASSLSQRYRYEQFF.

J is TRBJ1-2 and V is TRBV14; 8 bases map to TRBD1. In germline, CDR1 is SGHDN, CDR2 FVKESK. V lost 2 bases, J lost 8 bases, and 7 bases stayed unmatched. The CDR3 has 14 residues. The CDR3 DNA follows: TGTGCCAGCAGCCAATTCCAGGGGGCAGAAGGCTACACCTTC. Its translation: CASSQFQGAEGYTF.

This clonotype was seen ten or more times. The V and J genes are TRBV5-5 and TRBJ1-3, with a possible D match to TRBD1 (6 bases). The germline CDR1 and CDR2 sequences are SGHKS and YYEKEE (reference sequence). The ends were cut back, 7 bases at V and 4 bases at J, with 12 bases in the middle. CDR3 length equals 13 residues. The CDR3 DNA reads as TGTGCCAGCGTACAGGGCTCGGGAAACACCATATATTTT. It translates to CASVQGSGNTIYF.

In its sample, this clonotype was seen many times. The chain uses TRBV20-1 and TRBJ2-5; D gene ambiguous. Deletions cut 5 bases from V and 1 base from J, with 2 bases between. The CDR3 runs 10 residues. Germline V CDR1 and CDR2: DFQATT, SNEGSKA (reference sequence). The CDR3 is CSAAQETQYF. The DNA of the CDR3 is TGCAGTGCTGCCCAAGAGACCCAGTACTTC.

The chain links TRBV7-2 to TRBJ2-5, with no clear D. The CDR3 covers 15 residues. CDR1 SGHTA and CDR2 FQGNSA come from the germline V gene. V lost 2 bases and J lost 6, with 16 bases in between. CDR3 sequence: CASSLQIVGWKTQYF. The DNA of the CDR3 is TGTGCCAGCAGCTTACAAATCGTCGGGTGGAAGACCCAGTACTTC.

This clonotype was seen only a few times. The chain combines TRBV3-1 with TRBJ2-2; D is ambiguous. CDR3 length equals 17 residues. Germline values: CDR1 LGHDT, CDR2 YNNKEL (reference sequence). V gave up 1 base and J gave up 1 base, with 13 bases separating them. The CDR3 DNA sequence: TGTGCCAGCAGCCAAGGGCTCGGCCCTTTGAACACCGGGGAGCTGTTTTTT. Translated: CASSQGLGPLNTGELFF.

This clonotype showed up many times. V usage is TRBV6-2 or TRBV6-3 and J usage is TRBJ2-2; D perhaps matches TRBD1 (5 bases). Germline V gene lookup returns CDR1 MNHEY and CDR2 SVGEGT. Trimming took off 0 bases at V and 7 bases at J, with 9 bases between the two ends. The CDR3 length is 14 residues. The CDR3: CASSYSSQGGELFF. The CDR3 region has the DNA TGTGCCAGCAGTTACTCGAGTCAGGGCGGGGAGCTGTTTTTT.

This clonotype appeared many times. V usage is TRBV7-6 and J usage is TRBJ2-2, with 8 bases identical to TRBD1. Germline values: CDR1 SGHVS, CDR2 FNYEAQ. The CDR3 is made up of 16 amino acids. Unmatched junction bases numbered 8, after V lost 5 bases and J lost 3 bases. CDR3 nucleotide sequence: TGTGCCAGCAGCAGCCGCCGGGACAGGTACACCGGGGAGCTGTTTTTT. Translating it yields CASSSRRDRYTGELFF. The whole variable domain, filled in from reference TRBV7-6 and TRBJ2-2, reads GAGVSQSPRYKVTKRGQDVALRCDPISGHVSLYWYRQALGQGPEFLTYFNYEAQQDKSGLPNDRFSAERPEGSISTLTIQRTEQRDSAMYRCASSSRRDRYTGELFFGEGSRLTVL.

This clonotype was seen ten or more times. The V gene is TRBV12-3 or TRBV12-4, the J gene TRBJ1-5; D unclear. V was pared by 1 base and J by 2 bases, with 6 bases between. This CDR3 region has 14 residues. The CDR3 nucleotides read TGTGCCAGCAGTTTAGGGGTGGGCAATCAGCCCCAGCATTTT. This gives the protein CASSLGVGNQPQHF.

This clonotype was seen many times. The CDR3 sequence: CASSLGPGSQETQYF. CDR3 coding DNA: TGTGCCAGCAGCTTAGGGCCCGGAAGCCAAGAGACCCAGTACTTC. The chain carries TRBV11-2 and TRBJ2-5; D ambiguous. This CDR3 spans 15 amino acids. The germline gives CDR1 SGHAT, CDR2 FQNNGV. V lost 1 base, J lost 1 base, and 10 bases lay in between.

This clonotype has ten or more counts. This rearrangement joins TRBV12-3 or TRBV12-4 to TRBJ2-5; 13 positions agree with TRBD2. This CDR3 contains 16 residues. V dropped 1 base and J dropped 2; count of bases not matched to a gene: 1. CDR3: CASSLGGLAGQETQYF. In DNA, the CDR3 is TGTGCCAGCAGTTTAGGGGGACTAGCGGGACAAGAGACCCAGTACTTC.

Ten or more counts support this clonotype. The chain carries TRBV29-1 and TRBJ2-1; D unresolved. CDR1 and CDR2 from the germline V gene are SQVTM and ANQGSEA. V lost 3 bases to trimming and J lost 4 bases, with 7 bases between them. This CDR3 contains 12 residues. CDR3 nucleotides: TGCAGCGTTGACCTTGGATACAATGAGCAGTTCTTC. It specifies CSVDLGYNEQFF.

At least ten counts were recorded for this clonotype. The gene calls are TRBV4-2 and TRBJ2-3, with TRBD2 identical over 10 bases. V dropped 0 bases and J dropped 0; count of bases not matched to a gene: 3. The CDR3 length is 17 residues. Germline loops: CDR1 LGHNA, CDR2 YNFKEQ. DNA of the CDR3: TGTGCCAGCAGCCAAGAGGGGACTAGCGATAGCACAGATACGCAGTATTTT. Amino acids: CASSQEGTSDSTDTQYF.

The table lists this clonotype with many counts. The J gene is TRBJ1-2, the V gene TRBV5-5, with TRBD1 matching over 9 bases. V lost 1 base to trimming and J lost 3 bases; unmatched junction nucleotides: 7. The CDR3 is 16 residues long. Germline V lookup: CDR1 SGHKS, CDR2 YYEKEE (reference sequence). CDR3 in amino acids: CASSLSVWDRDYGYTF. The CDR3 DNA reads TGTGCCAGCAGCTTGTCTGTTTGGGACAGGGACTATGGCTACACCTTC.